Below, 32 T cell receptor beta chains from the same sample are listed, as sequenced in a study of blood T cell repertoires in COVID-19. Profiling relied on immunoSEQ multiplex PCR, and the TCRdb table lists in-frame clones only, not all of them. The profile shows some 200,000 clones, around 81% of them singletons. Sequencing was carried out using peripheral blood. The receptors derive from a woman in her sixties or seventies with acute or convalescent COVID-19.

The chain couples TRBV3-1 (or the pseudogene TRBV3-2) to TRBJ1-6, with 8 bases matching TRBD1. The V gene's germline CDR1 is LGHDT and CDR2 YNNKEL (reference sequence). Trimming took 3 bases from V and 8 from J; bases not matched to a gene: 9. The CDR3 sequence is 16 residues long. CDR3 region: CASSQARQGKHSPLHF. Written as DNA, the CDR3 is TGTGCCAGCAGCCAGGCACGACAGGGGAAGCATTCACCCCTCCACTTT.

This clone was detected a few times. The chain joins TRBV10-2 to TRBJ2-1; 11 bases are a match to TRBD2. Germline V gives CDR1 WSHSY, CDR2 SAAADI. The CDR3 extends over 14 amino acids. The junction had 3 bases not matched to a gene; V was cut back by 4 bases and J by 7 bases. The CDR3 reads CASSGTSGLNEQFF. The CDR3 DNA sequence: TGCGCCAGCAGTGGGACTAGCGGGCTGAATGAGCAGTTCTTC.

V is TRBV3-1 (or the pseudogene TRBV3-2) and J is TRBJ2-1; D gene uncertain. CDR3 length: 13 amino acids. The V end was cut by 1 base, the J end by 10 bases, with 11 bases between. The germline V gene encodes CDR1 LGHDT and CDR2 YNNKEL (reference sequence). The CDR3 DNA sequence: TGTGCCAGCAGCCAAGCTCCGCAGAACGAGCAGTTCTTC. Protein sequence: CASSQAPQNEQFF.

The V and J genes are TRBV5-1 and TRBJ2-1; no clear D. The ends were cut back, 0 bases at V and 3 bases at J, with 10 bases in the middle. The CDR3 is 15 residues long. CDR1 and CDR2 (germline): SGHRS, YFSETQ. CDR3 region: CASSLALVSYNEQFF. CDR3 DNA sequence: TGCGCCAGCAGCTTGGCCCTAGTAAGCTACAATGAGCAGTTCTTC.

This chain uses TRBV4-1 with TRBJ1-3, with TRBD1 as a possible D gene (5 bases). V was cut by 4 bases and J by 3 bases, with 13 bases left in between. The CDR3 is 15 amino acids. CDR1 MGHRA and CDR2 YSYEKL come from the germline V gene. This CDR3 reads CASSPSGGVGNTIYF. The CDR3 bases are TGCGCCAGCAGCCCGTCCGGGGGGGTTGGAAACACCATATATTTT.

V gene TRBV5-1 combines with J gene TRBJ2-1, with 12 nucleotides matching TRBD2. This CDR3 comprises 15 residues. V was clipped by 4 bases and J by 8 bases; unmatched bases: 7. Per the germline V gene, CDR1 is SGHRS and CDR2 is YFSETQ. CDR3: CASSATSGRTDEQFF. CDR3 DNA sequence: TGCGCCAGCAGCGCGACTAGCGGGAGAACGGATGAGCAGTTCTTC.

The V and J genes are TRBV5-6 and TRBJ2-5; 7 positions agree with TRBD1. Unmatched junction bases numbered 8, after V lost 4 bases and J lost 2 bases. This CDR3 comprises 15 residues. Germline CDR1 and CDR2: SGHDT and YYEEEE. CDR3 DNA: TGTGCCAGCAGCAAGACAGGGAAGGGGCAAGAGACCCAGTACTTC. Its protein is CASSKTGKGQETQYF.

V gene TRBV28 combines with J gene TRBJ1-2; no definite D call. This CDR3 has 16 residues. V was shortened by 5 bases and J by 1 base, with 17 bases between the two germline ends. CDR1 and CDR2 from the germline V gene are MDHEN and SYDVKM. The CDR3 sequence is CASSQYERLLNYGYTF. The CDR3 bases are TGTGCCAGCAGTCAATACGAGAGGCTCCTTAACTATGGCTACACCTTC.

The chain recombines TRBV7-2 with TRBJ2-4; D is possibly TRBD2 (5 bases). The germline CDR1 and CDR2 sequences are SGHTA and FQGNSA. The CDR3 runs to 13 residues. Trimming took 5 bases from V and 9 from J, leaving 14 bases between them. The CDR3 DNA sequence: TGTGCCAGCAGCCTAACTAGGAGCGGCATTCAGTACTTC. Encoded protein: CASSLTRSGIQYF.

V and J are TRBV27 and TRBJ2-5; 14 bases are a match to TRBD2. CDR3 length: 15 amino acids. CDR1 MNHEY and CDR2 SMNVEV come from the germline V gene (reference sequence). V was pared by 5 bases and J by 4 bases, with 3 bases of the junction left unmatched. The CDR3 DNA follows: TGTGCCAGCAGTATGACTAGCGGGAGGGCAGAGACCCAGTACTTC. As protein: CASSMTSGRAETQYF.

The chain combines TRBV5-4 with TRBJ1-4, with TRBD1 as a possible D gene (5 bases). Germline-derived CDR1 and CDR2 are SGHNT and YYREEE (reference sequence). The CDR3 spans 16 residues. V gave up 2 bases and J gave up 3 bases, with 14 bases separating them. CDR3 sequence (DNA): TGTGCCAGCAGCTTCGAAGGTGGGGCGGCTAATGAAAAACTGTTTTTT. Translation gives CASSFEGGAANEKLFF.

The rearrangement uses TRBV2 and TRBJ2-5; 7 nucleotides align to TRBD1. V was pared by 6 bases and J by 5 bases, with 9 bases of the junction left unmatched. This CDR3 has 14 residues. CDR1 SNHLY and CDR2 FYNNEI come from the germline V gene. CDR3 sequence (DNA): TGTGCCAGCAGGCCGACAGGGAGATGGGAGACCCAGTACTTC. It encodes CASRPTGRWETQYF.

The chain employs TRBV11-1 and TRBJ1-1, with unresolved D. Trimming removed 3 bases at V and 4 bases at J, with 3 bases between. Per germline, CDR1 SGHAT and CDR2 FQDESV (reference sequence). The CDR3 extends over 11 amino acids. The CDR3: CASSFSTEAFF. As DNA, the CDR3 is TGTGCCAGCAGCTTCAGCACTGAAGCTTTCTTT.

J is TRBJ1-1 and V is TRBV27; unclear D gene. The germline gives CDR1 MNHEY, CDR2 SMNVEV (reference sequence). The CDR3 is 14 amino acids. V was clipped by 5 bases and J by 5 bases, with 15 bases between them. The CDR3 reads CASSPRGPGTEAFF. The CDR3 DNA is TGTGCCAGCAGTCCACGGGGTCCGGGAACTGAAGCTTTCTTT.

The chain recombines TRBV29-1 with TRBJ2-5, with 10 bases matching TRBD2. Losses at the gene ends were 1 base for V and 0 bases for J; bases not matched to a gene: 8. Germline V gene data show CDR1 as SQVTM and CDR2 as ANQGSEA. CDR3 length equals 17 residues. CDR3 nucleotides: TGCAGCGTTGAAGCCCCCTTTCTAGCGGGAGACCAAGAGACCCAGTACTTC. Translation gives CSVEAPFLAGDQETQYF.

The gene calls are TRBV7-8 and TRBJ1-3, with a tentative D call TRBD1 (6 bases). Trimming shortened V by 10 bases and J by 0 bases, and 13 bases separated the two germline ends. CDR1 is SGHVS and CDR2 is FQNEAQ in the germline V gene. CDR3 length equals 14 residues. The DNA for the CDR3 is TGTGCCACCACGTACAGGGACTCTGGAAACACCATATATTTT. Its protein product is CATTYRDSGNTIYF.

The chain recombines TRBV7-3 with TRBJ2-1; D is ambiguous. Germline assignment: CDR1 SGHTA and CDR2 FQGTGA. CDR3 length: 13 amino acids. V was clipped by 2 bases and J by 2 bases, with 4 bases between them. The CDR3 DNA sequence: TGTGCCAGCAGCTTATCGGCCTACAATGAGCAGTTCTTC. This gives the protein CASSLSAYNEQFF.

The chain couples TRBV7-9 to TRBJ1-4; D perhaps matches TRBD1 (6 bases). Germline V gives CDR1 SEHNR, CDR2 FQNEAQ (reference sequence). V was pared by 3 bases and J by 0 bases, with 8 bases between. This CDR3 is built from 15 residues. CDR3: CASSFAGATNEKLFF. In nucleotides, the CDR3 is TGTGCCAGCAGCTTCGCAGGGGCAACTAATGAAAAACTGTTTTTT. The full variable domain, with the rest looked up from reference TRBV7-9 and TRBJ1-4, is DTGVSQNPRHKITKRGQNVTFRCDPISEHNRLYWYRQTLGQGPEFLTYFQNEAQLEKSRLLSDRFSAERPKGSFSTLEIQRTEQGDSAMYLCASSFAGATNEKLFFGSGTQLSVL.

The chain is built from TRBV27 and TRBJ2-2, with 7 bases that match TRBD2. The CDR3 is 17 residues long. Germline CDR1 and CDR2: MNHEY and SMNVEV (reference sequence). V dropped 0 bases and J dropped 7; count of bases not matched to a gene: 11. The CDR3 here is CASSLSTFAGVIGELFF. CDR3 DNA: TGTGCCAGCAGTTTATCTACCTTCGCGGGAGTGATCGGGGAGCTGTTTTTT.

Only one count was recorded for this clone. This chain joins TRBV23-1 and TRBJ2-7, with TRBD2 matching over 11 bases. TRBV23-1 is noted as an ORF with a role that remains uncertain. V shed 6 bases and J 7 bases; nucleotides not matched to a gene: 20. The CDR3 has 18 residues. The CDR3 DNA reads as TGCGCCAGCAGCTATGGGGCTAGCGGGAGGCCCAATGCCGGGGAGCAGTACTTC. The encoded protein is CASSYGASGRPNAGEQYF.

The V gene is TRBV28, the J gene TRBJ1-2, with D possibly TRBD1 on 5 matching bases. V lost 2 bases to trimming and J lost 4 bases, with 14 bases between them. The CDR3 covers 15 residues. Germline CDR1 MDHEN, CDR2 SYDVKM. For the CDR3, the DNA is TGTGCCAGCAGTTTAGTTAGCACAGGCTTCTATGGCTACACCTTC. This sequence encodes CASSLVSTGFYGYTF.

CDR3 bases: TGCGCCAGCAGCCCAGGGGGATCGATCTATGGCTACACCTTC. Protein: CASSPGGSIYGYTF. The chain carries TRBV5-1 and TRBJ1-2, with 7 bases identical to TRBD1. Germline CDR1 reads SGHRS; CDR2 reads YFSETQ. V shed 4 bases, J shed 4 bases, and the junction held 7 bases outside the gene matches. This CDR3 is 14 amino acids long.

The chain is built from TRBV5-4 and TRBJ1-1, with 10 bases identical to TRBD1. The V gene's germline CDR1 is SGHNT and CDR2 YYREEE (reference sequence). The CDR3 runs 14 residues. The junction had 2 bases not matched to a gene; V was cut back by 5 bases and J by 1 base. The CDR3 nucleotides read TGTGCCAGCAGTCGGGACAGGGGGAACACTGAAGCTTTCTTT. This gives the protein CASSRDRGNTEAFF.

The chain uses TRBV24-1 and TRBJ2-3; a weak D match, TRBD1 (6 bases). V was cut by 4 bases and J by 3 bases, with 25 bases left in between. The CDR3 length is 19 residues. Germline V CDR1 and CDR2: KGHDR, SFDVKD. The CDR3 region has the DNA TGTGCCACCAGTGACCGCGGAAGGACAGTCGGGACGTCGACAGATACGCAGTATTTT. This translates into CATSDRGRTVGTSTDTQYF.

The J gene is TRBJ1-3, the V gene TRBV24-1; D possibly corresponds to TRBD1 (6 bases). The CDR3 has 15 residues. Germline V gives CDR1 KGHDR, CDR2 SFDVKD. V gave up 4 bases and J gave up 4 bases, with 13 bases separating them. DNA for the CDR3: TGTGCCACCAGTGACTCAACAGGGATCGGAAACACCATATATTTT. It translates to CATSDSTGIGNTIYF.

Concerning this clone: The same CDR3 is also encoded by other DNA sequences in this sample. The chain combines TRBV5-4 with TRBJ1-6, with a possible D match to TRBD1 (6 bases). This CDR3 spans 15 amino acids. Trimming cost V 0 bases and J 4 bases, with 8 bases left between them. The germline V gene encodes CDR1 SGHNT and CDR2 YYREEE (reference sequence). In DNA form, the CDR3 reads TGTGCCAGCAGCTTGGGGCAGGGGTATAATTCACCCCTCCACTTT. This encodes CASSLGQGYNSPLHF.

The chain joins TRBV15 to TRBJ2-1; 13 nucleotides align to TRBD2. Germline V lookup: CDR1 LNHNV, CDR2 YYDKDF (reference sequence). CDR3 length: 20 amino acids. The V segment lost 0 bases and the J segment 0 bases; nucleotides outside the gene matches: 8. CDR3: CATSREGRGLAGDSYNEQFF. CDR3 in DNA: TGTGCCACCAGCAGAGAGGGCCGTGGACTAGCGGGAGACTCCTACAATGAGCAGTTCTTC.

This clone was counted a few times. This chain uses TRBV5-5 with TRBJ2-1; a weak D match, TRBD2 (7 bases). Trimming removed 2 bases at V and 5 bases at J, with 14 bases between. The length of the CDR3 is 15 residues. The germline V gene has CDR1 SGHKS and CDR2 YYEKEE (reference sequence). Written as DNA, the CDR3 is TGTGCCAGCAGCTTTTCGGGGGGCGCGAACAATGAGCAGTTCTTC. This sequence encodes CASSFSGGANNEQFF.

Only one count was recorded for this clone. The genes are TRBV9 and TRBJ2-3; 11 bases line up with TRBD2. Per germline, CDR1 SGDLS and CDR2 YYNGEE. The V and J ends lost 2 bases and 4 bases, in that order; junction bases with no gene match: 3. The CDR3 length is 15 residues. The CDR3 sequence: CASSVTSGTPDTQYF. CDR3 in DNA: TGTGCCAGCAGCGTGACTAGCGGGACGCCAGATACGCAGTATTTT.

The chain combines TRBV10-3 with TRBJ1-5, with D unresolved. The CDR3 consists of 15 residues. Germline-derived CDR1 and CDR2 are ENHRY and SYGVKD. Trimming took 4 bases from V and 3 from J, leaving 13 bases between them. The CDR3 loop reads CAISAEQTYNQPQHF. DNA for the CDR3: TGTGCCATCAGTGCGGAACAGACCTACAATCAGCCCCAGCATTTT.

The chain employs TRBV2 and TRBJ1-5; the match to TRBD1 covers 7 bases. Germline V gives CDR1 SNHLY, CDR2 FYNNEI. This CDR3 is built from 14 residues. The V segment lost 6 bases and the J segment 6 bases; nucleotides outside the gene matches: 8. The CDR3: CASSGDRVSQPQHF. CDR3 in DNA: TGTGCCAGCAGCGGAGACAGGGTGAGTCAGCCCCAGCATTTT.

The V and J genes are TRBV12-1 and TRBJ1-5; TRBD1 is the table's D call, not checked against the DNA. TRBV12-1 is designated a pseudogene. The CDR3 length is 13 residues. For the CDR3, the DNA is TGTGCCAGCACCACGGACAGGGATCAGCCCCAGCATTTT. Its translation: CASTTDRDQPQHF.